This TCR beta chain was recovered during a study of blood T cell repertoires in COVID-19. The overall study: Samples of COVID-19 (acute and convalescent) were obtained from the United States, Italy and Spain.

The CDR3 contains 15 residues. J lost 3 bases, V lost 6 bases, and 8 bases had no gene match. Germline values: CDR1 MNHEY, CDR2 SVGAGI. Assay used: immunoSEQ multiplex PCR; TCRdb lists only in-frame clones, some missing. Of roughly 250,000 clones listed, 84% were seen once; the top ten hold about 4%. This clonotype was obtained from a middle-aged man with acute or convalescent COVID-19. The sample comprised peripheral blood. V usage is TRBV6-5 and J usage is TRBJ1-2; TRBD1 matches 9 bases. CDR3 DNA sequence: TGTGCCAGCAGAGCCGGGACAGGGCCTCACTATGGCTACACCTTC. Encoded protein: CASRAGTGPHYGYTF.